What follows describes a single T cell receptor (beta chain). These data originate in a study of shared clonotypes between healthy human individuals. Terminally differentiated effector memory CD45RA+ cells were excluded by CCR7 positive selection of CD45RO-negative cells. For each subset, genomic DNA was distributed in equal portions over several immunoSEQ plates. TCRdb's copy holds only in-frame clones and misses some; the assay was immunoSEQ multiplex PCR. Among about 2,100,000 clones listed, approximately 94% were seen once. Trimming removed 4 bases from V and 0 bases from J; junction bases left unmatched: 14. Germline V gives CDR1 SGHDT, CDR2 YYEEEE. CDR3 size: 18 residues.

This receptor was obtained from a man younger than 35 in good health. Some clones in this sample may be carry-over from other donors' samples. The gene calls are TRBV5-6 and TRBJ1-2, with 8 nucleotides matching TRBD1. Sequenced input: naive CD8+ T cells from PBMCs. This CDR3 is CASSPMVQGAIANYGYTF. The DNA for the CDR3 is TGTGCCAGCAGCCCCATGGTGCAGGGGGCCATAGCTAACTATGGCTACACCTTC.